This T cell receptor beta chain was captured by sequencing in a study of blood T cell repertoires in COVID-19. In the original analysis: The authors estimated nucleated cell counts from reference gene primer amplification. Profiled with immunoSEQ multiplex PCR; TCRdb holds only in-frame clones, not every one. V, J and clone size derive from that table, while D and trimming were established from the DNA sequence. The sample yields a few hundred thousand clones, roughly 88% seen once. The receptor comes from a woman between 35 and 50 years old who had recovered from COVID-19. Sequencing was done on a sample of peripheral blood.

The CDR3 nucleotides are TGTGCCAGCAGCTTTGACAGGAGGAACACTGAAGCTTTCTTT. Protein: CASSFDRRNTEAFF. The chain has TRBV11-2 and TRBJ1-1, with D possibly matching TRBD1 (6 bases). Germline assignment: CDR1 SGHAT and CDR2 FQNNGV. The CDR3 loop spans 14 amino acids. Trimming removed 3 bases at V and 1 base at J, with 9 bases between.